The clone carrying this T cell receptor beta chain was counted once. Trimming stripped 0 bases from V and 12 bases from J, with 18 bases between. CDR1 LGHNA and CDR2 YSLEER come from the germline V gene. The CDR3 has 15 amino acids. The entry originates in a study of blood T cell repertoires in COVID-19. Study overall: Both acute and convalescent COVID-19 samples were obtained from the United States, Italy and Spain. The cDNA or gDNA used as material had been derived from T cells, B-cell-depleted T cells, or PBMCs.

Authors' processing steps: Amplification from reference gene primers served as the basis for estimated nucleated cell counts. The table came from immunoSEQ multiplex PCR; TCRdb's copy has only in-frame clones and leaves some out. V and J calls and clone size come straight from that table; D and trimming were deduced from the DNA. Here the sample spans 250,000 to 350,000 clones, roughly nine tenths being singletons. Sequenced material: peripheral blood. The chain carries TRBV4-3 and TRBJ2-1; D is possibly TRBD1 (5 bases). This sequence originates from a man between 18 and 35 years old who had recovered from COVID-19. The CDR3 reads CASSQEAVQGKVQFF. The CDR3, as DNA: TGCGCCAGCAGCCAAGAGGCGGTGCAGGGAAAAGTGCAGTTCTTC.